The source of this T cell receptor beta chain is a study of T-cell reconstitution after alpha-beta-depleted transplantation in children. Whole-study results and caveats: Reportedly, alpha-beta T cells present about two months post-transplant originated from several hundred expanded clones of graft origin. The high TCRbeta diversity at day 60 in some patients came from surviving recipient T cells and thymic progenitors. A year post-transplant, T-cell counts and diversity derived mostly from newly produced T cells.

Unique molecular identifiers were incorporated during preparation of the TCRbeta library. TCRdb re-derived calls from the PCR reads in MiXCR, one entry per CDR3 protein. The sample consists of hundreds of thousands of distinct CDR3 sequences, roughly 15% of them appearing once. For this clonotype: Its antigen remains unidentified.

The CDR3 length is 17 residues. Germline V gene lookup returns CDR1 LGHDT and CDR2 YNNKEL (reference sequence). V lost 2 bases to trimming and J lost 0 bases; unmatched junction nucleotides: 5. The specimen comprised PBMCs, mostly from graft donor cells, sampled 360 days after TCRalphabeta/CD19-depleted stem cell transplant. The V gene is TRBV3-1, the J gene TRBJ2-3; 10 nucleotides align to TRBD2. The receptor comes from a male patient between 2 and 15 years old who had a stem cell transplant for acute lymphoblastic leukemia, so the T cells may come from the graft donor. The CDR3 spells CASSQPRTSGSTDTQYF. The CDR3 DNA reads TGTGCCAGCAGCCAACCCCGGACTAGCGGAAGCACAGATACGCAGTATTTT.